The rows below give T cell receptor beta chains drawn from one sample of a study of cytomegalovirus exposure and HLA in healthy donors. Using immunoSEQ multiplex PCR, the repertoire was profiled, and TCRdb retains in-frame clones only, with some absent. There are under 150,000 clones in the sample; just under 85% occur only once, and approximately 1.5% lies in the top ten. The sample was PBMCs. Source of these receptors: a man aged 30-40 years in good health and CMV-seropositive. Each CDR3 is given with its conserved first and last residue.

>TRBV29-1|TRBJ2-7
CSVQRRGPSYEQYF
>TRBV6-5|TRBJ2-4
CASTPRGGGAGIQYF
>TRBV28|TRBJ1-1
CASSLTGVTEAFF
>TRBV27|TRBJ2-5
CARLKRGYLETQYF
>TRBV19|TRBJ1-5
CASSIDPDWSYSNQPQHF
>TRBV9|TRBJ2-7
CASSVGSSQPYEQYF
>TRBV4-1|TRBJ2-7
CASSPKEPGADEQYF
>TRBV11-2|TRBJ2-1
CASRVTTTSAAGEQFF
>TRBV11-2|TRBJ2-7
CASSPLKRQGAKYEQYF
>TRBV7-3|TRBJ2-1
CASSLRQGFLSSYNEQFF
>TRBV19|TRBJ1-3
CATGTAGNTIYF
>TRBV5-1|TRBJ1-6
CASSLTDQGAYNSPLHF
>TRBV7-6|TRBJ2-1
CASSSLAGTLRSYNEQFF
>TRBV29-1|TRBJ2-3
CSGESGTPTDTQYF
>TRBV6-5|TRBJ2-1
CASSYSEFYNEQFF
>TRBV6-5|TRBJ2-7
CASSYYGDSVYEQYF
>TRBV7-3|TRBJ1-2
CASSSQTGGYDGYTF
>TRBV5-4|TRBJ2-1
CASRSAVTYNEQFF
>TRBV27|TRBJ1-5
CASSSWAELNQPQHF
>TRBV15|TRBJ1-5
CATSRQGSNQPQHF
>TRBV27|TRBJ1-1
CASSLYGQGNTEAFF
>TRBV5-4|TRBJ2-3
CASSQSTDTQYF
>TRBV2|TRBJ1-1
CASSERTGPLTEAFF
>TRBV20-1|TRBJ2-2
CSAPEIGELFF
>TRBV19|TRBJ1-1
CASSVQGANTEAFF
>TRBV7-6|TRBJ2-2
CASSSPEGTGELFF
>TRBV9|TRBJ2-6
CASSVGSGANVLTF
>TRBV5-5|TRBJ1-4
CASRDGTNEKLFF
>TRBV7-3|TRBJ2-5
CASSLQGQVQETQYF
>TRBV7-9|TRBJ1-1
CASSFRDRGGTEAFF
>TRBV11-2|TRBJ2-6
CASSSGQGAGANVLTF
>TRBV28|TRBJ2-5
CASSSTGQLQETQYF
>TRBV18|TRBJ1-1
CASSPPGDTEAFF
>TRBV19|TRBJ2-5
CASSPSGGGQETQYF
>TRBV6-5|TRBJ2-5
CASSLLAGRSETQYF
>TRBV11-2|TRBJ1-1
CASSYTYTEAFF
>TRBV10-3|TRBJ2-6
CAISSGTGGERANVLTF
>TRBV5-4|TRBJ2-1
CASSFAGGLGNEQFF
>TRBV28|TRBJ2-5
CASSLLQDTDF
>TRBV7-3|TRBJ2-7
CASSSTGDGEQYF
>TRBV2|TRBJ2-5
CASSPTSGGARETQYF
>TRBV7-2|TRBJ2-7
CASSLEDTGGYEQYF
>TRBV6-1|TRBJ2-1
CASSVLAGLYNEQFF
>TRBV10-3|TRBJ2-1
CAISESTGGSDEQFF
>TRBV11-1|TRBJ2-5
CASSQTAGLDGQYF
>TRBV18|TRBJ1-5
CASSPSGQGGQPQHF
>TRBV6-1|TRBJ2-1
CASSEMAGTSNEQFF
>TRBV5-1|TRBJ1-2
CASSLDRPRAYTF
>TRBV19|TRBJ1-2
CASSILTAPGAGYTF
>TRBV5-1|TRBJ2-2
CASSLESRVSTGELFF
>TRBV5-1|TRBJ2-5
CASRRQRTGGETQYF
>TRBV4-1|TRBJ2-3
CASSQDKGQDTDTQYF
>TRBV11-3|TRBJ2-7
CASSGRGYEQYF
>TRBV5-4|TRBJ2-5
CASSLRTSGRETQYF